This note documents a single T cell receptor (beta chain) sequence. This entry belongs to a study of blood T cell repertoires in COVID-19. The assay was immunoSEQ multiplex PCR, and TCRdb's table has in-frame clones only and misses some. The profile shows roughly 60,000 clones, 75% to 95% of them singletons. The germline CDR1 and CDR2 sequences are MDHEN and SYDVKM. CDR3 length: 16 residues. The ends lost 4 bases at V and 5 bases at J; junction bases unmatched: 12. The receptor was derived from a woman aged 80 or older with active COVID-19. V usage is TRBV28 and J usage is TRBJ1-2, with 8 bases fitting TRBD1. The source material was peripheral blood. CDR3 residues: CASSSPTGRGQYGYTF. Written as DNA, the CDR3 is TGTGCCAGCAGTTCCCCCACCGGCAGGGGGCAATATGGCTACACCTTC.